These 8 T cell receptor beta chains were sequenced from one sample in a study of control samples from healthy donors and cancer patients. Produced via immunoSEQ multiplex PCR; TCRdb's table is partial and in-frame only. The sample holds under 80,000 clones, under 95% seen once. Sequenced input: PBMCs. The receptors derive from a woman between 40 and 55 years old with lung cancer.

The chain has TRBV2 and TRBJ2-2, with unresolved D. Deletions cut 2 bases from V and 2 bases from J, with 18 bases between. This CDR3 contains 18 residues. In germline, CDR1 is SNHLY, CDR2 FYNNEI. The CDR3 spells CASSENADTYRNTGELFF. CDR3 in DNA: TGTGCCAGCAGTGAAAACGCAGACACATACCGCAACACCGGGGAGCTGTTTTTT.

V gene TRBV5-1 combines with J gene TRBJ1-1; D remains ambiguous. The germline V and J ends were trimmed by 4 bases and 0 bases, with 16 bases remaining between them. Germline V gene data show CDR1 as SGHRS and CDR2 as YFSETQ. The CDR3 runs 16 residues. The CDR3 is CASSPLTILLNTEAFF. The CDR3 region has the DNA TGCGCCAGCAGCCCGCTGACAATACTCTTGAACACTGAAGCTTTCTTT.

The genes are TRBV6-6 and TRBJ1-4, with 7 bases aligning to TRBD1. V lost 2 bases and J lost 4; bases outside the gene matches: 4. Germline V gene sequence: CDR1 MNHNY, CDR2 SVGAGI (reference sequence). This CDR3 comprises 15 residues. The CDR3 DNA reads TGTGCCAGCAGTTACGAGGGGGCGGTTAATGAAAAACTGTTTTTT. The encoded protein is CASSYEGAVNEKLFF.

This clone is a singleton in its sample. The chain is built from TRBV29-1 and TRBJ2-5, with D unresolved. The V gene lost 1 base and the J gene lost 5 bases, with 5 bases spanning the gap. The length of the CDR3 is 11 residues. Germline V CDR1 and CDR2: SQVTM, ANQGSEA. The CDR3 loop is CSVEGLETQYF. The CDR3 DNA reads TGCAGCGTTGAAGGTCTTGAGACCCAGTACTTC.

The V call is TRBV5-6, the J call TRBJ1-3; D is unclear. V was shortened by 1 base and J by 0 bases, with 8 bases between the two germline ends. The CDR3 is made up of 15 amino acids. Germline assignment: CDR1 SGHDT and CDR2 YYEEEE. The CDR3 coding sequence is TGTGCCAGCAGCTTGTGGGCTATCTCTGGAAACACCATATATTTT. Translated: CASSLWAISGNTIYF.

J is TRBJ2-2 and V is TRBV5-1; D unclear. CDR1 SGHRS and CDR2 YFSETQ come from the germline V gene. This CDR3 comprises 14 residues. V shed 1 base and J shed 7 bases, with 11 bases lying between them. The CDR3 reads CASSLSAGDGELFF. The CDR3 DNA sequence: TGCGCCAGCAGCTTGTCTGCTGGGGACGGGGAGCTGTTTTTT.

The chain joins TRBV5-1 to TRBJ1-2, with TRBD1 matching 8 bases. The CDR3 runs 14 residues. Germline CDR1 SGHRS, CDR2 YFSETQ. The V gene end was trimmed by 9 bases and the J gene end by 6 bases; junction bases not matched to a gene: 13. CDR3 in amino acids: CATLPRGLGNGYTF. For the CDR3, the DNA is TGCGCCACCTTACCCAGGGGGCTGGGAAATGGCTACACCTTC.

The chain joins TRBV6-5 to TRBJ1-1; D uncertain. Germline CDR1 is MNHEY and CDR2 is SVGAGI. Trimming stripped 9 bases from V and 4 bases from J, with 12 bases between. The length of the CDR3 is 12 residues. CDR3: CASWWMGTEAFF. The CDR3 nucleotides are TGTGCCAGTTGGTGGATGGGCACTGAAGCTTTCTTT.